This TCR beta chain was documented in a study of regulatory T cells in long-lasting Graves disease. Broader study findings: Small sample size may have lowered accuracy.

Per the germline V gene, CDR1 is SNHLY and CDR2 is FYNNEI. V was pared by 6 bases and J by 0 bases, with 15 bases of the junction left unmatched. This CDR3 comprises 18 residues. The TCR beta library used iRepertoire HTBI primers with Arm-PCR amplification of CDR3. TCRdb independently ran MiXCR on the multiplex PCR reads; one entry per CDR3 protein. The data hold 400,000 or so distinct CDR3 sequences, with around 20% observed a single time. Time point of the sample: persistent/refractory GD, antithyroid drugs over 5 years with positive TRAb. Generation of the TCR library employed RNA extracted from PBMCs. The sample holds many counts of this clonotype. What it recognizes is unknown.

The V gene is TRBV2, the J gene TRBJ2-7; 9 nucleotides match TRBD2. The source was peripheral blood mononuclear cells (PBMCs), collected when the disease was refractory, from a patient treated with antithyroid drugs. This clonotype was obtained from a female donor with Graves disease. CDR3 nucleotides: TGTGCCAGCAGCCAGGGGACGCGGACTAGCGCTATCTCCTACGAGCAGTACTTC. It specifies CASSQGTRTSAISYEQYF.